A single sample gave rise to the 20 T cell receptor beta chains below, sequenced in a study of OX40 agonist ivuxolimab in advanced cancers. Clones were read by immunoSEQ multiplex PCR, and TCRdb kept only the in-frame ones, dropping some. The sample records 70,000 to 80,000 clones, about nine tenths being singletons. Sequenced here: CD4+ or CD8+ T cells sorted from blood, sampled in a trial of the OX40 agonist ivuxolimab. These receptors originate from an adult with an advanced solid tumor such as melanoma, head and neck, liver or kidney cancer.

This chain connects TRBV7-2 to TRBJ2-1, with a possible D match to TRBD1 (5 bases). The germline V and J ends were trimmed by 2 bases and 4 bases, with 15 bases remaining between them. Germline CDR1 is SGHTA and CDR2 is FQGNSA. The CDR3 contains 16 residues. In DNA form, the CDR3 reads TGTGCCAGCAGCTTAAGGACAAGTCGTTTTTACAATGAGCAGTTCTTC. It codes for CASSLRTSRFYNEQFF.

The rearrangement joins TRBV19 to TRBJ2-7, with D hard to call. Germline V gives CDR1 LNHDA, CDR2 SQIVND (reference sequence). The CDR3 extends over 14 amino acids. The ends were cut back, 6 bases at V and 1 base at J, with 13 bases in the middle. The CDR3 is CASSLRRASYEQYF. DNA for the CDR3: TGTGCCAGTAGCCTACGAAGGGCGTCCTACGAGCAGTACTTC.

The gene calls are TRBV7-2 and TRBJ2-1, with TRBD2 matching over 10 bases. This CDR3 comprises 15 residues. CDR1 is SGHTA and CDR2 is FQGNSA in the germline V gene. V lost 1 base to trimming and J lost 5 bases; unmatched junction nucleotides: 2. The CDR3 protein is CASSLVAGGDNEQFF. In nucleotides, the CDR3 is TGTGCCAGCAGCTTAGTAGCGGGAGGAGACAATGAGCAGTTCTTC.

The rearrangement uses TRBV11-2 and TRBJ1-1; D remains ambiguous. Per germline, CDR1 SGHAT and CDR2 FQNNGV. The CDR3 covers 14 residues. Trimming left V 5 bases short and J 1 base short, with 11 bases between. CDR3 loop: CASSPTAGNTEAFF. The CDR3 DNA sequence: TGTGCCAGCAGCCCGACTGCGGGGAACACTGAAGCTTTCTTT.

CDR3 loop: CASSPGLSRSGANVLTF. CDR3 nucleotide sequence: TGTGCCAGCAGTCCGGGACTAAGTCGTTCTGGGGCCAACGTCCTGACTTTC. The chain has TRBV27 and TRBJ2-6; TRBD2 matches 7 bases. V was clipped by 5 bases and J by 1 base; unmatched bases: 8. Per germline, CDR1 MNHEY and CDR2 SMNVEV (reference sequence). The CDR3 sequence is 17 residues long.

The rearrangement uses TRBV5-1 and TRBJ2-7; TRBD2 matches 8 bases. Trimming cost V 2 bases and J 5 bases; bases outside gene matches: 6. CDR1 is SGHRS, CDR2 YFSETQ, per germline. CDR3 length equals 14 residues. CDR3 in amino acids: CASSLAGALDEQYF. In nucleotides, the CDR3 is TGCGCCAGCAGCTTAGCGGGAGCTCTCGACGAGCAGTACTTC.

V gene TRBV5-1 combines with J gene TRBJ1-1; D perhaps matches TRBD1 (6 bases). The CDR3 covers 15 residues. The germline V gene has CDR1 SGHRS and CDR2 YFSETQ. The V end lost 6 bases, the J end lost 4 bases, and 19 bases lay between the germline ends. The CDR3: CASTSRGLGGTEAFF. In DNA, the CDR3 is TGCGCCAGCACGTCACGGGGGCTCGGCGGCACTGAAGCTTTCTTT.

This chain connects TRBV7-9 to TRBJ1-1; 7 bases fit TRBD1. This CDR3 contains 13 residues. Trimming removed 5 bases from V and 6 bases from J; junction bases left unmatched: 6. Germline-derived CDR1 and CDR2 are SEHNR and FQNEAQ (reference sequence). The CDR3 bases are TGTGCCAGCAGCCGTACAGGGGTAGCTGAAGCTTTCTTT. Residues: CASSRTGVAEAFF. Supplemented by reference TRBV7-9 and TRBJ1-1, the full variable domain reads DTGVSQNPRHKITKRGQNVTFRCDPISEHNRLYWYRQTLGQGPEFLTYFQNEAQLEKSRLLSDRFSAERPKGSFSTLEIQRTEQGDSAMYLCASSRTGVAEAFFGQGTRLTVV.

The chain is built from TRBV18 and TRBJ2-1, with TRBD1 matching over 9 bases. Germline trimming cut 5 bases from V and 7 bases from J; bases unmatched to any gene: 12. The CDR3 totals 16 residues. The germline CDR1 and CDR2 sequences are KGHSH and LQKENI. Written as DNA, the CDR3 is TGTGCCAGCTCATTTGCCGGGACAGGGTATGGGAATGAGCAGTTCTTC. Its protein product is CASSFAGTGYGNEQFF.

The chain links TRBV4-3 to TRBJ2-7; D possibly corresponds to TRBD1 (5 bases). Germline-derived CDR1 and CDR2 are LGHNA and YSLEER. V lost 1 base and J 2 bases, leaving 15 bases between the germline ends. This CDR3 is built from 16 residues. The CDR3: CASSQAFRVGPYEQYF. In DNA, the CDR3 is TGCGCCAGCAGCCAAGCTTTCAGGGTAGGCCCCTACGAGCAGTACTTC.

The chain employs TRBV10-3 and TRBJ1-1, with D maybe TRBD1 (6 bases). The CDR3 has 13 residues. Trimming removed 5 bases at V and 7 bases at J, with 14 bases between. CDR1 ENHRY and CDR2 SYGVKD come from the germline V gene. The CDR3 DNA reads TGTGCCATCAGTTACAGGGAGGGGAATGAAGCTTTCTTT. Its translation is CAISYREGNEAFF.

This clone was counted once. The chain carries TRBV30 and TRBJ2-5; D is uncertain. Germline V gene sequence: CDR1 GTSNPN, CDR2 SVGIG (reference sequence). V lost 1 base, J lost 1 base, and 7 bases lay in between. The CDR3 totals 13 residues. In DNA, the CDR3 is TGTGCCTGGAGTGGGGGAAGCCAAGAGACCCAGTACTTC. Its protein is CAWSGGSQETQYF.

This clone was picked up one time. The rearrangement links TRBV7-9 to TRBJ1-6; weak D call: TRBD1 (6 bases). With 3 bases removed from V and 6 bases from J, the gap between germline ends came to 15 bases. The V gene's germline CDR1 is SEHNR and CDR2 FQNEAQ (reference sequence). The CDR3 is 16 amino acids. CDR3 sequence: CASSFVRGSGNSPLHF. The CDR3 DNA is TGTGCCAGCAGCTTTGTCAGGGGTTCGGGTAATTCACCCCTCCACTTT.

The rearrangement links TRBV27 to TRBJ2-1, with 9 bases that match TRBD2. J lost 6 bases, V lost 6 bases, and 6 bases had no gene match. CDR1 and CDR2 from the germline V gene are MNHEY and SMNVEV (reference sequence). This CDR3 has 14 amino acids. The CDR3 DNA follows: TGTGCCAGCAGCCGTCTAGCGGGATTCAATGAGCAGTTCTTC. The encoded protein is CASSRLAGFNEQFF.

CDR3 in amino acids: CASSVGGHLTYEQYF. The DNA of the CDR3 is TGTGCCAGCAGCGTAGGGGGCCACTTAACCTACGAGCAGTACTTC. The V and J genes are TRBV7-2 and TRBJ2-7; 7 bases are a match to TRBD1. After removal of 5 bases from V and 2 bases from J, the junction contained 9 bases not matched to a gene. Germline V gene lookup returns CDR1 SGHTA and CDR2 FQGNSA. This CDR3 comprises 15 residues.

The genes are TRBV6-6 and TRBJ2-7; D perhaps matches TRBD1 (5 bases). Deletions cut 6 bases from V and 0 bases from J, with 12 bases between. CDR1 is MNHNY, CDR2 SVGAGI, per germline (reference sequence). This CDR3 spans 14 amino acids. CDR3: CASRPRRASYEQYF. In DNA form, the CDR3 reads TGTGCCAGCAGGCCCCGCAGGGCCTCCTACGAGCAGTACTTC.

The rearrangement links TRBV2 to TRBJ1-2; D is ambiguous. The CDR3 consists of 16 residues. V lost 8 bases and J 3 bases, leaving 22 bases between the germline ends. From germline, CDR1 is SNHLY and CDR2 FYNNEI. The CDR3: CASGREANPPYYGYTF. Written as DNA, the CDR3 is TGTGCCAGCGGTCGGGAGGCGAACCCTCCTTACTATGGCTACACCTTC.

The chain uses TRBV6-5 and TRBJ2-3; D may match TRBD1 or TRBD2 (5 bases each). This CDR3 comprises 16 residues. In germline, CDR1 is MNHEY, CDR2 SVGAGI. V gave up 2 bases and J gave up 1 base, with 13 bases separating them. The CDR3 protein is CASSYARGVRTDTQYF. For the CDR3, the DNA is TGTGCCAGCAGTTACGCTAGGGGAGTACGCACAGATACGCAGTATTTT.

As DNA, the CDR3 is TGTGCCAGCAGCCCCTCAGCGGGAGAGACCCAGTACTTC. This gives the protein CASSPSAGETQYF. The chain uses TRBV7-3 and TRBJ2-5, with D tentatively TRBD2 (6 bases). From germline, CDR1 is SGHTA and CDR2 FQGTGA. This CDR3 comprises 13 residues. V dropped 5 bases and J dropped 4 bases, with 11 bases sitting between them.

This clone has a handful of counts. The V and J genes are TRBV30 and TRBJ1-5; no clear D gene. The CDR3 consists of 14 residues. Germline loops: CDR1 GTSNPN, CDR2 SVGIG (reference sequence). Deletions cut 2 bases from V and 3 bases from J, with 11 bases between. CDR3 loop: CAWSLGLNNQPQHF. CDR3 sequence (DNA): TGTGCCTGGAGTCTCGGACTAAACAATCAGCCCCAGCATTTT.